The 14 T cell receptor beta chains in this list originate from one sample, sequenced in a study of cytomegalovirus exposure and HLA in healthy donors. The PCR ran on 60 Vbeta and 13 Jbeta primers. The protocol was immunoSEQ multiplex PCR, while the TCRdb copy is restricted to in-frame clones and leaves out a portion. The repertoire holds roughly 35,000 clones, with approximately 55% as singletons. The sequenced sample was PBMCs. The receptor source for this set is a woman aged 40-49 years in good health and CMV-seropositive.

The V and J genes are TRBV14 and TRBJ1-1, with 7 positions matching TRBD1. The CDR3 is made up of 16 amino acids. V was clipped by 4 bases and J by 5 bases; unmatched bases: 13. The germline V gene has CDR1 SGHDN and CDR2 FVKESK. CDR3 in DNA: TGTGCCAGCAGCCGAATTAGAAGTGGGGGACAGACTGAAGCTTTCTTT. Translating gives CASSRIRSGGQTEAFF.

The rearrangement joins TRBV7-2 to TRBJ2-2; 12 bases match TRBD2. The junction had 3 bases not matched to a gene; V was cut back by 5 bases and J by 5 bases. This CDR3 has 15 residues. Germline values: CDR1 SGHTA, CDR2 FQGNSA. CDR3 bases: TGTGCCAGCAGCCGAGGACTAGCGGGGACCGGGGAGCTGTTTTTT. Residues: CASSRGLAGTGELFF.

This clone has just a few counts. The CDR3 protein is CASSKNPEERRHYEQYF. CDR3 in DNA: TGTGCCAGCAGCAAAAACCCTGAGGAGAGACGGCACTACGAGCAGTACTTC. The chain carries TRBV21-1 and TRBJ2-7; the D call in the table, TRBD2, was not verified against the DNA. TRBV21-1 has pseudogene status. CDR3 length: 17 amino acids.

The chain recombines TRBV29-1 with TRBJ2-5; TRBD2 aligns across 8 bases. The V segment lost 3 bases and the J segment 0 bases; nucleotides outside the gene matches: 6. There are 15 residues in the CDR3. Per the germline V gene, CDR1 is SQVTM and CDR2 is ANQGSEA. CDR3 in amino acids: CSVDHSGDHQETQYF. The CDR3 coding sequence is TGCAGCGTTGACCATAGCGGGGACCACCAAGAGACCCAGTACTTC.

The CDR3 nucleotides read TGTGCCAGCAAGCCGGGACACCAGAACACTGAAGCTTTCTTT. Translation gives CASKPGHQNTEAFF. The chain uses TRBV7-3 and TRBJ1-1; the D gene is possibly TRBD1 (6 bases). The CDR3 sequence is 14 residues long. V dropped 7 bases and J dropped 1 base, with 13 bases sitting between them. Germline-derived CDR1 and CDR2 are SGHTA and FQGTGA.

This clone was seen only a few times. The gene calls are TRBV4-1 and TRBJ2-2; the D is unclear. V lost 0 bases and J lost 7, with 6 bases in between. Germline V gene sequence: CDR1 MGHRA, CDR2 YSYEKL. The CDR3 is made up of 13 amino acids. CDR3: CASSQEGSGELFF. The DNA for the CDR3 is TGCGCCAGCAGCCAAGAGGGCAGCGGGGAGCTGTTTTTT.

V usage is TRBV9 and J usage is TRBJ1-1; the match to TRBD1 covers 7 bases. The germline V gene encodes CDR1 SGDLS and CDR2 YYNGEE. After removal of 0 bases from V and 5 bases from J, the junction contained 13 bases not matched to a gene. The CDR3 is 17 residues long. CDR3 DNA sequence: TGTGCCAGCAGCGTAGCCCCTACGAGACAGGGTGGGACTGAAGCTTTCTTT. Translated, it gives CASSVAPTRQGGTEAFF.

This clone was seen a few times. The J gene is TRBJ2-3, the V gene TRBV7-8; TRBD1 matches 11 bases. Germline lookup yields CDR1 SGHVS and CDR2 FQNEAQ. The CDR3 has 15 residues. J was trimmed by 6 bases and V by 5 bases; bases with no gene match: 7. For the CDR3, the DNA is TGTGCCAGCAGCCTCGGACAGGGGGCGGCGGATACGCAGTATTTT. It specifies CASSLGQGAADTQYF.

The chain has TRBV2 and TRBJ2-7, with 12 bases that match TRBD1. J was trimmed by 6 bases and V by 7 bases; bases with no gene match: 4. The CDR3 is 13 amino acids. Germline V gives CDR1 SNHLY, CDR2 FYNNEI. This CDR3 is CASKWDRGLEQYF. The CDR3 nucleotides read TGTGCCAGCAAGTGGGACAGGGGGCTCGAGCAGTACTTC.

The rearrangement uses TRBV6-5 and TRBJ1-2, with D tentatively TRBD1 (5 bases). Germline V gene lookup returns CDR1 MNHEY and CDR2 SVGAGI. This CDR3 is built from 15 residues. The germline V and J ends were trimmed by 6 bases and 3 bases, with 17 bases remaining between them. The CDR3 coding sequence is TGTGCCAGCAGCCAGGGACTCCCTAGGGACTATGGCTACACCTTC. Translating gives CASSQGLPRDYGYTF.

This clone came up a few times. The chain couples TRBV4-1 to TRBJ2-3; 8 bases fit TRBD2. Germline lookup yields CDR1 MGHRA and CDR2 YSYEKL. The ends lost 1 base at V and 1 base at J; junction bases unmatched: 1. This CDR3 spans 15 amino acids. This chain's CDR3 is CASSQVRGGTDTQYF. The CDR3 DNA is TGCGCCAGCAGCCAAGTGCGGGGGGGCACAGATACGCAGTATTTT.

This clone has only a few counts. The chain recombines TRBV7-2 with TRBJ1-2, with TRBD1 identical over 11 bases. Germline CDR1 reads SGHTA; CDR2 reads FQGNSA. The CDR3 totals 14 residues. V was pared by 5 bases and J by 2 bases, with 1 base of the junction left unmatched. The CDR3, as DNA: TGTGCCAGCAGCAGGGACAGGGGGAACTATGGCTACACCTTC. Translating gives CASSRDRGNYGYTF.

The genes are TRBV7-8 and TRBJ2-7; 10 nucleotides align to TRBD1. CDR1 and CDR2 (germline): SGHVS, FQNEAQ. V lost 5 bases, J lost 5 bases, and 3 bases stayed unmatched. CDR3 length: 13 amino acids. In DNA form, the CDR3 reads TGTGCCAGCAGCCGGGACAGGGGCCACGAGCAGTACTTC. This encodes CASSRDRGHEQYF. Based on the CDR3 plus reference TRBV7-8 and TRBJ2-7, the full variable domain is GAGVSQSPRYKVAKRGQDVALRCDPISGHVSLFWYQQALGQGPEFLTYFQNEAQLDKSGLPSDRFFAERPEGSVSTLKIQRTQQEDSAVYLCASSRDRGHEQYFGPGTRLTVT.

This clone has just one count. The chain carries TRBV10-1 and TRBJ2-5, with D possibly being TRBD1 (7 bases). The tail of the sequence fits TRBJ2-7 better, so the J call may be wrong. The CDR3 has 13 amino acids. Germline V gene lookup returns CDR1 WNHNN and CDR2 SYGVQD (reference sequence). Here the CDR3 DNA reads TGCGCCAGCGGCGGGACAGTCTCCTACGAGCAGTACTTC. As protein: CASGGTVSYEQYF.